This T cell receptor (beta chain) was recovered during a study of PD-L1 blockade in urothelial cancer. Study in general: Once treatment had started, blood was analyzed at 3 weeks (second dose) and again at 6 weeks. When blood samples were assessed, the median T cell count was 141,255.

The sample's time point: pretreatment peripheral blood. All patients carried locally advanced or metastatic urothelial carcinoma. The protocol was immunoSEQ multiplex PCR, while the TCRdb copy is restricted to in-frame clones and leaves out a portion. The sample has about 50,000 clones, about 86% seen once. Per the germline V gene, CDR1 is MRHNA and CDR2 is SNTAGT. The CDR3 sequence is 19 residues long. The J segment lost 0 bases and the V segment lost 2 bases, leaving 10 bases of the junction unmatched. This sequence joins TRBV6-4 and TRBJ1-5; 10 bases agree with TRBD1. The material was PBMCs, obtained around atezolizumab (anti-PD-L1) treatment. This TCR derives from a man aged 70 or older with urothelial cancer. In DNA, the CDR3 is TGTGCCAGCAGTGACCCTTTCGGGACAGGGGTTTATAGCAATCAGCCCCAGCATTTT. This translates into CASSDPFGTGVYSNQPQHF.